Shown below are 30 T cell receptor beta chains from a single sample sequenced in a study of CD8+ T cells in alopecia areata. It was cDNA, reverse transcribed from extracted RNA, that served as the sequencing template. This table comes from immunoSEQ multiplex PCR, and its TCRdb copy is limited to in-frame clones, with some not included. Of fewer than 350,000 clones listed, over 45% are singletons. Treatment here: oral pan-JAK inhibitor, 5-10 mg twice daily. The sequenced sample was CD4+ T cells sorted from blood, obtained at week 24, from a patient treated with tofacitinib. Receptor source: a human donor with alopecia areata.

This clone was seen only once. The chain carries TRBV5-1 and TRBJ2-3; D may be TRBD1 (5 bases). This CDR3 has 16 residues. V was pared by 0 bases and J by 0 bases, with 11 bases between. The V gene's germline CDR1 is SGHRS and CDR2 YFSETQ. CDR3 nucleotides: TGCGCCAGCAGCTTGGGTCAGGGCGGTAGCACAGATACGCAGTATTTT. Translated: CASSLGQGGSTDTQYF.

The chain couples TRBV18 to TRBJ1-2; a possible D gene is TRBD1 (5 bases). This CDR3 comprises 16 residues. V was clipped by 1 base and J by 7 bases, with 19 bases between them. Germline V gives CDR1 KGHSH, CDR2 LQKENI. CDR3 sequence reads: CASSPLQDTVEGGYTF. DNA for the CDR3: TGTGCCAGCTCACCACTGCAGGACACGGTAGAAGGTGGCTACACCTTC.

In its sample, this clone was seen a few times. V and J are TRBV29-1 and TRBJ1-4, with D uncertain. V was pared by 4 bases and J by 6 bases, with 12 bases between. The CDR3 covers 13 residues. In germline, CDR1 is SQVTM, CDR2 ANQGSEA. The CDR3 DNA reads TGCAGCGTTGGGAGGCAGTTTGATGAAAAACTGTTTTTT. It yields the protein CSVGRQFDEKLFF.

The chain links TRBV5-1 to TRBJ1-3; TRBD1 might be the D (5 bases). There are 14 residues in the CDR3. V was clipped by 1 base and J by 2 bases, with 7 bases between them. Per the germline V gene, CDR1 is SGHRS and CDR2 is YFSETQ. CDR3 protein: CASSLQGPGNTIYF. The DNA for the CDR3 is TGCGCCAGCAGCTTGCAGGGCCCTGGAAACACCATATATTTT.

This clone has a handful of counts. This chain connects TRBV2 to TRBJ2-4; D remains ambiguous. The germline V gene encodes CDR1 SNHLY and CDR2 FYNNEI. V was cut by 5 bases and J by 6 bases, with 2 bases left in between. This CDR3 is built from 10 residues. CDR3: CASSRNIQYF. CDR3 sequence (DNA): TGTGCCAGCAGTAGAAACATTCAGTACTTC.

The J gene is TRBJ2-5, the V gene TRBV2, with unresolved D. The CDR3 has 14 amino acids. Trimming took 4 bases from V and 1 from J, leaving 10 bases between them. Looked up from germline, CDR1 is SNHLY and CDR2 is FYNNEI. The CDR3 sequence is CASSGQQSQETQYF. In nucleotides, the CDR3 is TGTGCCAGCAGTGGCCAACAGTCCCAAGAGACCCAGTACTTC.

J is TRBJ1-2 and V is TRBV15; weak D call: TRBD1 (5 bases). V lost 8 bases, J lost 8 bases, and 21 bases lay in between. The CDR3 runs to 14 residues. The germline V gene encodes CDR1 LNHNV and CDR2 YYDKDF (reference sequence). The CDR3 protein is CATASTRGVRGYTF. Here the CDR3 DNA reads TGTGCCACCGCCTCTACCCGGGGGGTAAGGGGCTACACCTTC.

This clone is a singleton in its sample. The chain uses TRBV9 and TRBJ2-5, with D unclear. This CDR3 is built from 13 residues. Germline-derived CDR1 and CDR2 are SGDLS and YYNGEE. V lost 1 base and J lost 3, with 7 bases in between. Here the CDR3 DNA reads TGTGCCAGCAGCGTACGGCAGAAAGAGACCCAGTACTTC. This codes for CASSVRQKETQYF.

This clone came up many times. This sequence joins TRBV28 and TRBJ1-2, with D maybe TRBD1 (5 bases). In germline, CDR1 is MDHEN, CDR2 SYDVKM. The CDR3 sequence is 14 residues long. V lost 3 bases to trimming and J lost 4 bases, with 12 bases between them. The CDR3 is CASSLYRDPYGYTF. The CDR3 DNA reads TGTGCCAGCAGTTTGTATAGGGACCCCTATGGCTACACCTTC.

The CDR3 DNA is TGTGCCAGCAGCTTAGAATGGCAGGGCGACGGCTACACCTTC. Encoded protein: CASSLEWQGDGYTF. The V call is TRBV7-2, the J call TRBJ1-2; a possible D gene is TRBD1 (5 bases). Germline loops: CDR1 SGHTA, CDR2 FQGNSA. V was shortened by 1 base and J by 8 bases, with 14 bases between the two germline ends. CDR3 length: 14 amino acids.

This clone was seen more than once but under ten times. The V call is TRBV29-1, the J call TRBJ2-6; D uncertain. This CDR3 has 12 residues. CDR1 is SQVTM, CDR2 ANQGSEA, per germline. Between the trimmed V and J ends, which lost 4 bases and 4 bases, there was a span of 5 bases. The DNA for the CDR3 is TGCAGCGTTGTGTCGGGGGCCAACGTCCTGACTTTC. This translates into CSVVSGANVLTF. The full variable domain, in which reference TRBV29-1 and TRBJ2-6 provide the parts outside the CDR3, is SAVISQKPSRDICQRGTSLTIQCQVDSQVTMMFWYRQQPGQSLTLIATANQGSEATYESGFVIDKFPISRPNLTFSTLTVSNMSPEDSSIYLCSVVSGANVLTFGAGSRLTVL.

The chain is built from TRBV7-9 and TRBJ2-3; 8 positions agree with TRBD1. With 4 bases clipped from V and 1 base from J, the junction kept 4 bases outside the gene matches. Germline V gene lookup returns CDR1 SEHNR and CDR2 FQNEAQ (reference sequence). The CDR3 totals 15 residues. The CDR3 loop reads CASSSQGVGTDTQYF. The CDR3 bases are TGTGCCAGCAGCTCACAGGGGGTGGGCACAGATACGCAGTATTTT.

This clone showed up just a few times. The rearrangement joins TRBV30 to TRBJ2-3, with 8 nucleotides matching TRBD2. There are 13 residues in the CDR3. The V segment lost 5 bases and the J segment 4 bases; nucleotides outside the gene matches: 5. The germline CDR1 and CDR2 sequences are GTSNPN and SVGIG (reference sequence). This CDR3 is CAWGPGGADTQYF. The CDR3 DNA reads TGTGCCTGGGGGCCGGGGGGGGCAGATACGCAGTATTTT.

CDR3 protein: CASSLTRTPFYGYTF. CDR3 coding DNA: TGTGCCAGCAGCTTAACCCGGACTCCTTTCTATGGCTACACCTTC. The rearrangement uses TRBV7-3 and TRBJ1-2; D gene ambiguous. This CDR3 contains 15 residues. Germline V lookup: CDR1 SGHTA, CDR2 FQGTGA. V was trimmed by 0 bases and J by 4 bases, leaving 12 bases between them.

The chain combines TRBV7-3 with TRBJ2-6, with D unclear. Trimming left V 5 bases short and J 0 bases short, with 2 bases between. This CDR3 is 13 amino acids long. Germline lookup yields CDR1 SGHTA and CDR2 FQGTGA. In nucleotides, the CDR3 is TGTGCCAGCAGCCCCTCTGGGGCCAACGTCCTGACTTTC. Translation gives CASSPSGANVLTF.

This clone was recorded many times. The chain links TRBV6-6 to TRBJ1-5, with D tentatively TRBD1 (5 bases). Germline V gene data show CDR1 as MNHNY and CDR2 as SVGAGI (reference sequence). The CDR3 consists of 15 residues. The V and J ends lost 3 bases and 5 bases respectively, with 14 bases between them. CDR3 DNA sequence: TGTGCCAGCAGTTATGGGCAGGGAACGGATCAGCCCCAGCATTTT. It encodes CASSYGQGTDQPQHF.

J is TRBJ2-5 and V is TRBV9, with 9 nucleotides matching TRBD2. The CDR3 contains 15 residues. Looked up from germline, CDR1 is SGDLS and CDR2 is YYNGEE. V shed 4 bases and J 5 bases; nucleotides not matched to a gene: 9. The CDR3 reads CASSPQGLADETQYF. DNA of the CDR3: TGTGCCAGCAGCCCGCAGGGACTAGCTGACGAGACCCAGTACTTC. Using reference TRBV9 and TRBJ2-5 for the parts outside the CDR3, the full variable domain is DSGVTQTPKHLITATGQRVTLRCSPRSGDLSVYWYQQSLDQGLQFLIQYYNGEERAKGNILERFSAQQFPDLHSELNLSSLELGDSALYFCASSPQGLADETQYFGPGTRLLVL.

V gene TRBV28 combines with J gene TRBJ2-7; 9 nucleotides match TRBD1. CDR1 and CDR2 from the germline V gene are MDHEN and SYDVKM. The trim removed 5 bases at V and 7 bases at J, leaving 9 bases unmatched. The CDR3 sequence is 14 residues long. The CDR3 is CASSPPGQGLEQYF. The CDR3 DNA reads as TGTGCCAGCAGTCCTCCGGGACAGGGTTTAGAGCAGTACTTC. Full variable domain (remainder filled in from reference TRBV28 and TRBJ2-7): DVKVTQSSRYLVKRTGEKVFLECVQDMDHENMFWYRQDPGLGLRLIYFSYDVKMKEKGDIPEGYSVSREKKERFSLILESASTNQTSMYLCASSPPGQGLEQYFGPGTRLTVT.

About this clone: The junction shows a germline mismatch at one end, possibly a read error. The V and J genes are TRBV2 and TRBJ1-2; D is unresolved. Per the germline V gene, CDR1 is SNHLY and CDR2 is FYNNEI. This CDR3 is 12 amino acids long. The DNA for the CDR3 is TGTGCCAGCATCGAGGAGGGCTATGGCCACACCTTC. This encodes CASIEEGYGHTF.

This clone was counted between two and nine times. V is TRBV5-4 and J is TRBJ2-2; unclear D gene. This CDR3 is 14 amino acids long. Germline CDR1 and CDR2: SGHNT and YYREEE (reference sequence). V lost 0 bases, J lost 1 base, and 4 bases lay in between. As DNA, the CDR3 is TGTGCCAGCAGCTTGGCCGGGAACACCGGGGAGCTGTTTTTT. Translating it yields CASSLAGNTGELFF.

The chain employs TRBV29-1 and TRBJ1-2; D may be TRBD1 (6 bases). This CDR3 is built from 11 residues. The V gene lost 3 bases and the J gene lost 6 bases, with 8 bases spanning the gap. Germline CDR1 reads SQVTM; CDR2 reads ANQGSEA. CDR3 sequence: CSVDSGDGYTF. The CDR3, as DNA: TGCAGCGTTGATTCAGGGGATGGCTACACCTTC.

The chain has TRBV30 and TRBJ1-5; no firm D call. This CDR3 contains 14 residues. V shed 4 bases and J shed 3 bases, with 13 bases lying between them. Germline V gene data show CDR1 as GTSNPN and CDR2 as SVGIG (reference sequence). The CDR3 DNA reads TGTGCCTGGAAGACCGGGATTCCCAATCAGCCCCAGCATTTT. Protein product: CAWKTGIPNQPQHF.

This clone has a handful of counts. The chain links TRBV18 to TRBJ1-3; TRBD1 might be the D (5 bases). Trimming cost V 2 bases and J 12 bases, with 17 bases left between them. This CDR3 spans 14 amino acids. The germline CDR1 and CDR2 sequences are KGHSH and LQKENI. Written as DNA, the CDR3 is TGTGCCAGCTCACCAGCGGAGGTGGGACCAAGCATATATTTT. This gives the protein CASSPAEVGPSIYF.

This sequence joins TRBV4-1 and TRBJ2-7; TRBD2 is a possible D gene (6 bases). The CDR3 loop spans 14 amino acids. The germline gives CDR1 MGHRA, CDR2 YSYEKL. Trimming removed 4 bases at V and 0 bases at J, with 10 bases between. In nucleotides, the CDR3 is TGCGCCAGCAGCCGGAACGGGGGCTCCTACGAGCAGTACTTC. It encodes CASSRNGGSYEQYF.

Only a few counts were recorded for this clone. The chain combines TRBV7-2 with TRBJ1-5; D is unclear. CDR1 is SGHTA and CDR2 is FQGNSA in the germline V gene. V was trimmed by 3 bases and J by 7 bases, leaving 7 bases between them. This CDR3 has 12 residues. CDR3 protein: CASSFDQQPQHF. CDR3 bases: TGTGCCAGCAGCTTTGATCAACAGCCCCAGCATTTT.

The CDR3 DNA sequence: TGCAGTGCTAAGAGCCAAGGTGGCTACACCTTC. Translation gives CSAKSQGGYTF. V is TRBV20-1 and J is TRBJ1-2; no clear D gene. V lost 4 bases to trimming and J lost 7 bases, with 10 bases between them. Germline CDR1 reads DFQATT; CDR2 reads SNEGSKA (reference sequence). CDR3 length: 11 residues.

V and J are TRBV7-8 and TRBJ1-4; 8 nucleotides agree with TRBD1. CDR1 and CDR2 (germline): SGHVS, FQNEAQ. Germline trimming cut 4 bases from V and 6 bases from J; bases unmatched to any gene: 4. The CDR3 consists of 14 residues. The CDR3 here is CASSSGQGYEKLFF. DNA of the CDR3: TGTGCCAGCAGCTCCGGACAGGGTTATGAAAAACTGTTTTTT.

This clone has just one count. The CDR3 DNA reads TGCGCCAGCAGCTTGCGGCAGAGACAAGAGACCCAGTACTTC. Its translation is CASSLRQRQETQYF. The chain recombines TRBV5-1 with TRBJ2-5; D is unclear. The CDR3 spans 14 residues. The germline V and J ends were trimmed by 1 base and 2 bases, with 9 bases remaining between them. Germline V gene sequence: CDR1 SGHRS, CDR2 YFSETQ.

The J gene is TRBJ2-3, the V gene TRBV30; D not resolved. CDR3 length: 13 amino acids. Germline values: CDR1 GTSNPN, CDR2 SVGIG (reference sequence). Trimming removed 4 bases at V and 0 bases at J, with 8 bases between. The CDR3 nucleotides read TGTGCCTGGAAACCGGCTAGCACAGATACGCAGTATTTT. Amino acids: CAWKPASTDTQYF.

CDR3 loop: CAWSSPGPKNGELFF. The CDR3 DNA is TGTGCCTGGAGTTCTCCTGGCCCCAAGAACGGGGAGCTGTTTTTT. The chain uses TRBV30 and TRBJ2-2; no reliable D call. Between the trimmed V and J ends, which lost 2 bases and 7 bases, there was a span of 17 bases. Germline-derived CDR1 and CDR2 are GTSNPN and SVGIG (reference sequence). This CDR3 region has 15 residues.